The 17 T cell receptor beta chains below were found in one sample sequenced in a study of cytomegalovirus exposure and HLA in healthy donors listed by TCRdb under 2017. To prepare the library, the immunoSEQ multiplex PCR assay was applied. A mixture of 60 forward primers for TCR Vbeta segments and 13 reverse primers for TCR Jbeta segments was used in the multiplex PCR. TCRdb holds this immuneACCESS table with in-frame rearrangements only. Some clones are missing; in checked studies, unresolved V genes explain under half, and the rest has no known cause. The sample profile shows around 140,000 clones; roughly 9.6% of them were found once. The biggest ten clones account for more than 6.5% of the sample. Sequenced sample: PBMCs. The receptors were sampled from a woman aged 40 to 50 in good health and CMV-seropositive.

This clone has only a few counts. CDR3 region: CSVVIGQGTNQPQHF. In DNA form, the CDR3 reads TGCAGCGTTGTCATAGGACAGGGGACCAATCAGCCCCAGCATTTT. This chain joins TRBV29-1 and TRBJ1-5, with 9 bases aligning to TRBD1. V was pared by 4 bases and J by 3 bases, with 7 bases of the junction left unmatched. CDR3 length equals 15 residues. CDR1 is SQVTM and CDR2 is ANQGSEA in the germline V gene.

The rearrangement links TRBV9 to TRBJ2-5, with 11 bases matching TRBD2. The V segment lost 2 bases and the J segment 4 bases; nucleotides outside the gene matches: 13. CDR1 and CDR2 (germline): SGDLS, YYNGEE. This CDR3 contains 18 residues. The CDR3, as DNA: TGTGCCAGCAGCGTGGGGTTAGCGGGGGGGCCAACTCCAGAGACCCAGTACTTC. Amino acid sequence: CASSVGLAGGPTPETQYF.

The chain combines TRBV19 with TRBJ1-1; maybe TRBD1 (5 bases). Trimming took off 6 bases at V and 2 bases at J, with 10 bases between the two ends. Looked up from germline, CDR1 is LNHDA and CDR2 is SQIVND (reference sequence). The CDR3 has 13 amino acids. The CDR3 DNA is TGTGCCAGTAGAAGGGGTCGAAACACTGAAGCTTTCTTT. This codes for CASRRGRNTEAFF.

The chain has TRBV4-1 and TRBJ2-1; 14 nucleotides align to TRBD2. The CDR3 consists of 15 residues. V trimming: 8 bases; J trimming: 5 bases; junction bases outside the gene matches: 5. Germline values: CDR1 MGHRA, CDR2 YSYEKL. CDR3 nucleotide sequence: TGCGCCAGCGGGTCGACTAGCGGGGGGGACAATGAGCAGTTCTTC. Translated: CASGSTSGGDNEQFF.

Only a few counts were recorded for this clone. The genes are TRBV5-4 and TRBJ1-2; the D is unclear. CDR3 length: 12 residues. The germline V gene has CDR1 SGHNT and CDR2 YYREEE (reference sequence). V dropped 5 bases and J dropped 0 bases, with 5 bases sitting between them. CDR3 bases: TGTGCCAGCAGGGCCACTAACTATGGCTACACCTTC. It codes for CASRATNYGYTF.

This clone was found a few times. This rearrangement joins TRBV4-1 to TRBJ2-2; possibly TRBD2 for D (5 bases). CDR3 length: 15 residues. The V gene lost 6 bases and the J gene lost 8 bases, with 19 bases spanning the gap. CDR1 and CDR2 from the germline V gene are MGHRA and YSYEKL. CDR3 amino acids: CASRPTNAREGELFF. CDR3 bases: TGCGCCAGCAGACCTACCAACGCCCGGGAAGGGGAGCTGTTTTTT.

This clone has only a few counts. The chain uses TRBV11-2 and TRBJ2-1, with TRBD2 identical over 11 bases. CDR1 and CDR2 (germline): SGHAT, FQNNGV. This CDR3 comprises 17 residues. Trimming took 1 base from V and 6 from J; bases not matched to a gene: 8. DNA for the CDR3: TGTGCCAGCAGCTTAGTTCTCCTAGCGGGGGGAATCAATGAGCAGTTCTTC. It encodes CASSLVLLAGGINEQFF.

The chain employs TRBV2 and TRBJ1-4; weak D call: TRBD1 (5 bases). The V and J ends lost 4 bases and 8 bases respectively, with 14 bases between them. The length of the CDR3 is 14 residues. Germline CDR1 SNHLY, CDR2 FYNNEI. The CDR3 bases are TGTGCCAGCAGTGTGACAGTGAGTAAGGAAAAACTGTTTTTT. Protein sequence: CASSVTVSKEKLFF.

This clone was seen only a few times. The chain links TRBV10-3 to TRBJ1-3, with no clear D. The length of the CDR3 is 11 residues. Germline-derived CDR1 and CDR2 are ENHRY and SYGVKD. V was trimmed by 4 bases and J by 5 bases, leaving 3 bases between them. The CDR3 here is CAISVRNTIYF. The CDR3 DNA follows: TGTGCCATCAGTGTCAGAAACACCATATATTTT.

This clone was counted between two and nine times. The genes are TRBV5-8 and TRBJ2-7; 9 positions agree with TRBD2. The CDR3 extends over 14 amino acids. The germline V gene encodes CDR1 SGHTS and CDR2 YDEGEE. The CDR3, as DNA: TGTGCTCCTAAAAGGAGCGGGGGGTCCTACGAGCAGTACTTC. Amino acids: CAPKRSGGSYEQYF.

The CDR3 sequence: CASSPNRDYEQYF. The DNA of the CDR3 is TGTGCCAGCAGCCCAAACAGAGACTACGAGCAGTACTTC. The V and J genes are TRBV7-8 and TRBJ2-7, with unresolved D. Trimming left V 5 bases short and J 3 bases short, with 11 bases between. Germline assignment: CDR1 SGHVS and CDR2 FQNEAQ. The CDR3 is 13 residues long.

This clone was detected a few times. The CDR3 is CASSFGPEGIQYF. Written as DNA, the CDR3 is TGTGCCAGCAGCTTTGGACCCGAGGGCATTCAGTACTTC. This chain joins TRBV11-2 and TRBJ2-4, with D perhaps matching TRBD2 (5 bases). Per germline, CDR1 SGHAT and CDR2 FQNNGV. Trimming removed 3 bases from V and 9 bases from J, with 12 bases in between. CDR3 length: 13 amino acids. The whole variable domain, remainder taken from reference TRBV11-2 and TRBJ2-4, is EAGVAQSPRYKIIEKRQSVAFWCNPISGHATLYWYQQILGQGPKLLIQFQNNGVVDDSQLPKDRFSAERLKGVDSTLKIQPAKLEDSAVYLCASSFGPEGIQYFGAGTRLSVL.

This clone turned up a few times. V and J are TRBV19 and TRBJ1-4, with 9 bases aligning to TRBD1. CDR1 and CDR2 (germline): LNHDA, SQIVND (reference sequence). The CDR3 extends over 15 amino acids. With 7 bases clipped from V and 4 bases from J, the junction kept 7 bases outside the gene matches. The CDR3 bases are TGTGCCAGTACCCGAGGGGACAGGGATAATGAAAAACTGTTTTTT. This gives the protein CASTRGDRDNEKLFF.

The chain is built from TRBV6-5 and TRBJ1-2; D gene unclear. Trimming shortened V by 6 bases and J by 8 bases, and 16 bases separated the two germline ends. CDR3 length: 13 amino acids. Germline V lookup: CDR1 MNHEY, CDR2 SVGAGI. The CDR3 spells CASRSDSSGGYTF. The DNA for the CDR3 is TGTGCCAGCAGAAGCGACTCCTCCGGGGGCTACACCTTC.

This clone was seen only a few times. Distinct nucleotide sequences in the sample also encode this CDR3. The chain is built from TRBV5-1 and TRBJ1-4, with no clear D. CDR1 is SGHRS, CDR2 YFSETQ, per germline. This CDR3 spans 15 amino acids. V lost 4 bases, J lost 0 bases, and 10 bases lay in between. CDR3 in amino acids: CASSIGVATNEKLFF. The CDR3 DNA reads TGCGCCAGCAGCATCGGAGTCGCAACTAATGAAAAACTGTTTTTT.

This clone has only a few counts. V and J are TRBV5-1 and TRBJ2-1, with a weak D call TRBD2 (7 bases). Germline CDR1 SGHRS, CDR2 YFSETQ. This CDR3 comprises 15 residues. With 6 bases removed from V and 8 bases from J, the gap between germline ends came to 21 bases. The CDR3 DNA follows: TGCGCCAGCACTAGGGGGGAGGGGATTGGCCATGAGCAGTTCTTC. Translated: CASTRGEGIGHEQFF.

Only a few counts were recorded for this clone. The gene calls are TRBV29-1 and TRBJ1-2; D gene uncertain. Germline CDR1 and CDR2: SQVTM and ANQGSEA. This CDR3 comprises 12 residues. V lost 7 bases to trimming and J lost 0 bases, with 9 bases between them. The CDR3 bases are TGCAGCGCCAGAAAATCTAACTATGGCTACACCTTC. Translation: CSARKSNYGYTF.